This entry features one T cell receptor (beta chain) sequence. What it recognizes is unknown. The length of the CDR3 is 15 residues. The junction had 11 bases not matched to a gene; V was cut back by 7 bases and J by 5 bases. Per the germline V gene, CDR1 is MNHEY and CDR2 is SVGAGI. Cells defined as naive were viable CD3+CD4+ or CD3+CD8+ and CCR7+CD45RA+CD45RO-CD95-CD27+CD28+. The related graft donor's blood sample was taken on the day of bone marrow donation. This entry comes from a study of T cells after posttransplantation cyclophosphamide. TCRdb's table, derived via immunoSEQ multiplex PCR, lists solely in-frame clones and lacks some. The table lists fewer than 40,000 clones, 85% to 95% of them singletons. Overall study results and limits: After PTCy, TRB diversity resembled that of CNI/methotrexate controls.

The J gene is TRBJ1-5, the V gene TRBV6-5; 7 bases map to TRBD1. Sequenced sample: naive CD4+ T cells sorted from PBMCs. The sequence was collected from a woman aged 55-70 years in good health, CMV-negative, and a related stem cell transplant donor. The CDR3 DNA reads as TGTGCCAGCAACGCCGTCGGTCAGGGGGATCAGCCCCAGCATTTT. The encoded protein is CASNAVGQGDQPQHF.